Each of the 2 T cell receptor beta chains below was sequenced from the same sample in a study of T cell changes during pregnancy in multiple sclerosis. The repertoire was sequenced with immunoSEQ multiplex PCR; TCRdb's copy has only in-frame clones and lacks some. The sample shows 50,000 to 65,000 clones, about 96% of them seen only once. This specimen consisted of CD8+ T cells from peripheral blood mononuclear cells, obtained after pregnancy. These TCRs come from a female donor with multiple sclerosis, enrolled in a pregnancy study.

The table lists this clone with a count of one. The chain combines TRBV18 with TRBJ2-1; 9 nucleotides align to TRBD2. This CDR3 is built from 14 residues. Germline V gives CDR1 KGHSH, CDR2 LQKENI. V was clipped by 3 bases and J by 9 bases; unmatched bases: 6. The CDR3 region has the DNA TGTGCCAGCTCACCTCCGGGACTAGCAAGTGAGCAGTTCTTC. Translation: CASSPPGLASEQFF.

The V and J genes are TRBV27 and TRBJ2-7; maybe TRBD2 (6 bases). The V gene's germline CDR1 is MNHEY and CDR2 SMNVEV (reference sequence). V lost 3 bases to trimming and J lost 4 bases, with 13 bases between them. The CDR3 covers 14 residues. CDR3 amino acids: CASSFGRRGYEQYF. CDR3 DNA: TGTGCCAGCAGTTTTGGGAGGAGAGGGTACGAGCAGTACTTC.